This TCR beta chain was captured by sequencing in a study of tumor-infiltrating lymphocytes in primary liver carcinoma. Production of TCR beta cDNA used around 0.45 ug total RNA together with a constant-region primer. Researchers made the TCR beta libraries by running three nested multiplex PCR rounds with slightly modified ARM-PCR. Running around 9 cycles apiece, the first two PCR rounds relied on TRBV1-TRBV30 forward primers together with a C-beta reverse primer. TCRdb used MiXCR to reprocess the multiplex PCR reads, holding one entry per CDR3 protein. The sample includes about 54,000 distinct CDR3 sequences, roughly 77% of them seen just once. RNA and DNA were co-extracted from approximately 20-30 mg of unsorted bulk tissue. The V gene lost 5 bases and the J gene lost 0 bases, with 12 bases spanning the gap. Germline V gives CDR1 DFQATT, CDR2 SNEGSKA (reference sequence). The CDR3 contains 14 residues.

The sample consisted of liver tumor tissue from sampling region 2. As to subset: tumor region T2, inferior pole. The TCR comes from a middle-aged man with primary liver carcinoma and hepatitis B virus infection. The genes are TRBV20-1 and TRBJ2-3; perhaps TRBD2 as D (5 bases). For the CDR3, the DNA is TGCAGTGCTGCTAACGGGAAGAGCACAGATACGCAGTATTTT. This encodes CSAANGKSTDTQYF.